Sequencing of this TCR beta chain was carried out in a study of CD8 T cells in Susac syndrome. After extraction with the RNeasy kit, roughly 0.45 to 1 ug of the RNA was reverse transcribed using random hexamers. An immunoSEQ multiplex PCR amplified TCR beta CDR3 over 54 Vbeta and 13 Jbeta. Each CDR3 protein is one row after TCRdb ran MiXCR on the immunoSEQ multiplex PCR reads. Of about 22,000 distinct CDR3 sequences in the sample, about 92% are singletons; the top ten hold 0.25% to 0.3%. From blood CD8+ and CD4+ T cells, the TCR beta chain was sequenced. While CD8+ and CD4+ T cells were isolated negatively, TEMRA cells were enriched by FACS. The CDR3 has 15 residues. Trimming removed 0 bases from V and 5 bases from J, with 14 bases in between. Per germline, CDR1 SGHRS and CDR2 YFSETQ.

The source is a human donor in good health. The source material was CD8+ T cells from PBMCs. V is TRBV5-1 and J is TRBJ2-5; no definite D call. The CDR3 nucleotides are TGCGCCAGCAGCTTGGAAGGGCTGTTGTCGGAGACCCAGTACTTC. The encoded protein is CASSLEGLLSETQYF.